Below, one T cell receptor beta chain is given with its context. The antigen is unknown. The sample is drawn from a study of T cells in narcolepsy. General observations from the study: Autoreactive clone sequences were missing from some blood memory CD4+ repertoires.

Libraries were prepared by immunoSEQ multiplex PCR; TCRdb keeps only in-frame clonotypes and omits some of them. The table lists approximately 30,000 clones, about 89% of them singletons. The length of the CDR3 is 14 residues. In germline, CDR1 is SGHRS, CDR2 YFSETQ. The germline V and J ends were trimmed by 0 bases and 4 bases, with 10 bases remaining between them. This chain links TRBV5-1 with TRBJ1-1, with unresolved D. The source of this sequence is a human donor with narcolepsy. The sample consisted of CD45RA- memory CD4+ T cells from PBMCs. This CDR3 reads CASSLDAGGTEAFF. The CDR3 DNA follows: TGCGCCAGCAGCTTGGATGCGGGAGGCACTGAAGCTTTCTTT.